The rows below give T cell receptor beta chains drawn from one sample of a study of monozygotic twins with inflammatory bowel disease. No DNA is given; TCRdb re-called the 5' RACE reads and lists each CDR3 protein once. This sample contains 150,000 or so distinct CDR3 sequences. The sequencing input was blood. The receptors shown here come from a human donor with ulcerative colitis or Crohn's disease, or a healthy co-twin of an affected twin (not recorded which). The CDR3 runs from the conserved cysteine through the conserved F or W.

J gene,V gene,CDR3 protein
TRBJ1-6,TRBV4-3,CASSQEKAYNSPLHF
TRBJ1-4,TRBV6-6,CASSRDSLNEKLFF
TRBJ2-6,TRBV30,CAGSGTGSSGANVLTF
TRBJ2-7,TRBV27,CASSSRGGPYEQYF
TRBJ2-7,TRBV5-4,CASSRPSSGRSSYEQYF
TRBJ2-1,TRBV20-1,CSARHRYNEQFF
TRBJ2-7,TRBV6-2/TRBV6-3,CASSSGTSGIYEQYF
TRBJ1-4,TRBV20-1,CSARKGGGNEKLFF
TRBJ1-5,TRBV10-3,CAIRADSNSNQPQHF
TRBJ1-1,TRBV30,CAWSVMGMTEAFF
TRBJ2-7,TRBV27,CASSLRGDRGSYEQYF
TRBJ1-4,TRBV5-1,CVSSSGATNEKLFF
TRBJ2-3,TRBV6-2/TRBV6-3,CASSSRKGDTQYF
TRBJ2-7,TRBV7-9,CASSSPLKIAGVYEQYF
TRBJ2-3,TRBV19,CASRRGTSGDTQYF
TRBJ1-2,TRBV7-9,CASSSPSGQGVSYF
TRBJ2-7,TRBV11-2,CASSSRTHRASYEQYF
TRBJ1-3,TRBV20-1,CSGGGPEGNTIYF
TRBJ2-5,TRBV12-3/TRBV12-4,CASSFHGETQYF
TRBJ2-3,TRBV5-4,CASSLVGANTDTQYF
TRBJ2-3,TRBV20-1,CSEGSTDTQYF
TRBJ1-6,TRBV7-2,CASSLRNSPLHF
TRBJ1-5,TRBV20-1,CSVGRALESPFQPQHF
TRBJ1-4,TRBV12-3/TRBV12-4,CASSGTGVNEKLFF
TRBJ2-1,TRBV5-5,CASNAGVQGNEQFF
TRBJ2-7,TRBV5-8,CASSLLFHHEQYF
TRBJ2-3,TRBV20-1,CSATEGDTQYF
TRBJ1-1,TRBV7-6,CASSGGRQNTEAFF
TRBJ2-1,TRBV4-3,CASSLGLADKWGQFF
TRBJ1-3,TRBV6-1,CASSPSTGTGNTIYF
TRBJ2-1,TRBV6-1,CASSEVGRGGPFF
TRBJ2-1,TRBV5-5,CASSLSKNEQFF
TRBJ2-2,TRBV19,CASRESNTGELFF
TRBJ1-1,TRBV6-6,CASIYLGGNTEAFF
TRBJ2-1,TRBV7-2,CASSRGLPGYNEQFF
TRBJ1-5,TRBV12-3/TRBV12-4,CASSSGTGYGQPQHF
TRBJ1-1,TRBV7-2,CASSLAPTGTGGRGTEAFF
TRBJ2-1,TRBV28,CASTDRISGRRNYNEQFF
TRBJ2-1,TRBV27,CASGWGTLHNEQFF
TRBJ2-1,TRBV29-1,CSVEDGYNEQFF
TRBJ2-1,TRBV20-1,CSARGPSYNEQFF
TRBJ1-1,TRBV5-1,CASSLGPVQGFTEAFF
TRBJ1-1,TRBV7-9,CASSPTRVLNTEAFF
TRBJ2-1,TRBV7-6,CASSRDRGEQFF
TRBJ2-5,TRBV7-6,CASSSRGQETQYF
TRBJ2-1,TRBV25-1,CASSDYPVNHNEQFF
TRBJ2-6,TRBV4-3,CASSQDPRSFSGANVLTF
TRBJ1-5,TRBV20-1,CSARDAGVRDQPQHF
TRBJ1-1,TRBV7-6,CASSPEVNTEAFF